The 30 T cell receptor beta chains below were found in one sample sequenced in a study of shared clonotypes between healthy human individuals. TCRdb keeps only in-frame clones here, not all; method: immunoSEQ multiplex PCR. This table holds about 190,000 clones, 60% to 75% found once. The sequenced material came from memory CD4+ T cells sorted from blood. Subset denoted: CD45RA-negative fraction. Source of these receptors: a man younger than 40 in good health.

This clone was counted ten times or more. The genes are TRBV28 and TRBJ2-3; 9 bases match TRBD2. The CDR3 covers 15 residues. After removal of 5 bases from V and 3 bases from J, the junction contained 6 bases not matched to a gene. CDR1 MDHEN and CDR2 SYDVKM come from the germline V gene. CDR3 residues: CASSGSGSETDTQYF. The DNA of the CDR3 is TGTGCCAGCAGTGGTAGCGGGAGTGAGACAGATACGCAGTATTTT.

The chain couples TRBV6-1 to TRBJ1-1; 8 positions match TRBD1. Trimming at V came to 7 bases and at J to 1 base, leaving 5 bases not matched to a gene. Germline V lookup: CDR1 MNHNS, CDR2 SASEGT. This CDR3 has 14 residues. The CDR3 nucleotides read TGTGCCAGCACCTTTGACAGGGGGAACACTGAAGCTTTCTTT. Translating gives CASTFDRGNTEAFF.

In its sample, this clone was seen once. The CDR3 spells CASSVTGVNTEAFF. CDR3 DNA: TGTGCCAGCAGCGTAACAGGGGTGAACACTGAAGCTTTCTTT. The rearrangement links TRBV9 to TRBJ1-1; 7 bases agree with TRBD1. The CDR3 has 14 amino acids. CDR1 and CDR2 (germline): SGDLS, YYNGEE. Germline trimming cut 1 base from V and 0 bases from J; bases unmatched to any gene: 0.

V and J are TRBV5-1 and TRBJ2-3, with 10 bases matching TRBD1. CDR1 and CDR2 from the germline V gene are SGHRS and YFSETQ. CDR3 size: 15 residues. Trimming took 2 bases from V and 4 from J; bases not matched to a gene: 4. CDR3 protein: CASSFLGTGADTQYF. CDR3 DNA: TGCGCCAGCAGCTTCTTAGGGACAGGGGCAGATACGCAGTATTTT.

The CDR3 loop reads CAWRGGVYEQYF. In DNA, the CDR3 is TGTGCCTGGAGAGGGGGAGTATACGAGCAGTACTTC. The chain uses TRBV30 and TRBJ2-7; a weak D match, TRBD1 (6 bases). The CDR3 is made up of 12 amino acids. CDR1 GTSNPN and CDR2 SVGIG come from the germline V gene (reference sequence). Trimming shortened V by 3 bases and J by 4 bases, and 10 bases separated the two germline ends. Based on the CDR3 plus reference TRBV30 and TRBJ2-7, the full variable domain is SQTIHQWPATLVQPVGSPLSLECTVEGTSNPNLYWYRQAAGRGLQLLFYSVGIGQISSEVPQNLSASRPQDRQFILSSKKLLLSDSGFYLCAWRGGVYEQYFGPGTRLTVT.

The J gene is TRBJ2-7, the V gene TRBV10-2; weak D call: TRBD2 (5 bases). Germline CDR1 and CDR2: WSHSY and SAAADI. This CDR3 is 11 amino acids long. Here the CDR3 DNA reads TGCGCAGCGGCATCCGGCCGAGAGCAGTACTTC. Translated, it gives CAAASGREQYF.

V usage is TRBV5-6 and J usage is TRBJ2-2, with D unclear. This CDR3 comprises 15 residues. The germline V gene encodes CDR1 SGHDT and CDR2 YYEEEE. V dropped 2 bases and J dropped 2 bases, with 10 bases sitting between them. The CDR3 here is CASSFSLGNTGELFF. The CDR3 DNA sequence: TGTGCCAGCAGCTTCTCTTTGGGAAACACCGGGGAGCTGTTTTTT.

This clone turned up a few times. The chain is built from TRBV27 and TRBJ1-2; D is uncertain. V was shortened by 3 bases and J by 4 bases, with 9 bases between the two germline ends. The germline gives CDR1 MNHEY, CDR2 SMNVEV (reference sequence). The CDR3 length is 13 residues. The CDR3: CASSFDRGYGYTF. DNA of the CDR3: TGTGCCAGCAGTTTTGACCGGGGCTATGGCTACACCTTC.

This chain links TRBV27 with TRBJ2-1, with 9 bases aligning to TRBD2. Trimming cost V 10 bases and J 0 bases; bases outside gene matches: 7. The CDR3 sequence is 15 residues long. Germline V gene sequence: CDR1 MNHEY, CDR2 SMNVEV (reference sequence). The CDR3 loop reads CATASGATSYNEQFF. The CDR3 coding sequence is TGTGCCACCGCTAGCGGGGCCACCTCCTACAATGAGCAGTTCTTC.

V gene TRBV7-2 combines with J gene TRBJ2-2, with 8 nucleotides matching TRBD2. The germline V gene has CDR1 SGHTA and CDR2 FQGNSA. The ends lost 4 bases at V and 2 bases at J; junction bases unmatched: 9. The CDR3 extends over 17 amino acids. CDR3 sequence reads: CASSSRASGSNTGELFF. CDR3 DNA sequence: TGTGCCAGCAGCTCGCGAGCGAGCGGGAGTAACACCGGGGAGCTGTTTTTT.

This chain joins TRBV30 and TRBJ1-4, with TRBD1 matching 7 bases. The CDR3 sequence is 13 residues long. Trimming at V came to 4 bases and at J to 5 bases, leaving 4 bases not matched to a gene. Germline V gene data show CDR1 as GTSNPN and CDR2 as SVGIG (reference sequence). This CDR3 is CAWKGQLNEKLFF. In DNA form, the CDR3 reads TGTGCCTGGAAGGGACAGCTCAATGAAAAACTGTTTTTT.

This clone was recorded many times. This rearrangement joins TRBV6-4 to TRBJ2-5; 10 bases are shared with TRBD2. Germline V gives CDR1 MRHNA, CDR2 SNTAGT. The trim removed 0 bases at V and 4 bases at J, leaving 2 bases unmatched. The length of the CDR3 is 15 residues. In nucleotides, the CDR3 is TGTGCCAGCAGTGACTCAGCGGGAGGGCCAGAGACCCAGTACTTC. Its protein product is CASSDSAGGPETQYF.

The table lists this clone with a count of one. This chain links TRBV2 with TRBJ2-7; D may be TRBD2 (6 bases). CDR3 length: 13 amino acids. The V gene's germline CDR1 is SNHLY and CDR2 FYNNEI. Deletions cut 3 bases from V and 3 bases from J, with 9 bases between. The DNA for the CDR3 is TGTGCCAGCAGTGAGGAGGGAGTCTACGAGCAGTACTTC. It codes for CASSEEGVYEQYF.

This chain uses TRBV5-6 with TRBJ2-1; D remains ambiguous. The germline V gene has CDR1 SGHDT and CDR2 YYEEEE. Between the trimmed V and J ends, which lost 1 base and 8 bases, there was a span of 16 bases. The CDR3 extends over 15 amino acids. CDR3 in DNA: TGTGCCAGCAGCTTGTACATAGACCGAACCTATGAGCAGTTCTTC. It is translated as CASSLYIDRTYEQFF.

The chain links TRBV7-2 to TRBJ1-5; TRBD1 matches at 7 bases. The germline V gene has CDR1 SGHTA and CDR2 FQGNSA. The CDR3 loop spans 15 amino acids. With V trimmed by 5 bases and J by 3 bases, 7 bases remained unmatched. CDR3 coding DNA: TGTGCCAGCAGCATCTCGGGACAGCTCAATCAGCCCCAGCATTTT. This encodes CASSISGQLNQPQHF. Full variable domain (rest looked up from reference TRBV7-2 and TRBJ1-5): GAGVSQSPSNKVTEKGKDVELRCDPISGHTALYWYRQSLGQGLEFLIYFQGNSAPDKSGLPSDRFSAERTGGSVSTLTIQRTQQEDSAVYLCASSISGQLNQPQHFGDGTRLSIL.

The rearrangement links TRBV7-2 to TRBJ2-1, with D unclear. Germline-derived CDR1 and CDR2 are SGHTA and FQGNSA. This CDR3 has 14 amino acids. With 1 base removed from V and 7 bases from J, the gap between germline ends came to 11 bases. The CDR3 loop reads CASSLVVVLNEQFF. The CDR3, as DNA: TGTGCCAGCAGCTTAGTTGTAGTTTTGAATGAGCAGTTCTTC.

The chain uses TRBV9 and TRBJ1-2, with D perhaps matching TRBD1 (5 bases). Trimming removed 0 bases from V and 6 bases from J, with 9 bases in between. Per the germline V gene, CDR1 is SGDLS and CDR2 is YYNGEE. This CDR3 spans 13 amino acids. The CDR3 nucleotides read TGTGCCAGCAGCGTAGACGCCAGGGATGGCTACACCTTC. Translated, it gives CASSVDARDGYTF.

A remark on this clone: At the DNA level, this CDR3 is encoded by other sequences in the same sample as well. CDR3: CAIRGQGRGTGELFF. DNA for the CDR3: TGTGCCATCAGGGGACAGGGTAGGGGCACCGGGGAGCTGTTTTTT. V and J are TRBV10-3 and TRBJ2-2; 9 bases fit TRBD1. Unmatched junction bases numbered 6, after V lost 6 bases and J lost 4 bases. CDR1 and CDR2 (germline): ENHRY, SYGVKD. This CDR3 comprises 15 residues.

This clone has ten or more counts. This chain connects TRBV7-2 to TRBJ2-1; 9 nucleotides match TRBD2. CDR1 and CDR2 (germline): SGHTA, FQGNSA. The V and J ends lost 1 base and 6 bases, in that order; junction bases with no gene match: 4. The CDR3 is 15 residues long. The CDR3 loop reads CASSLGAGGFNEQFF. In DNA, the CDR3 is TGTGCCAGCAGCTTAGGAGCGGGAGGTTTCAATGAGCAGTTCTTC.

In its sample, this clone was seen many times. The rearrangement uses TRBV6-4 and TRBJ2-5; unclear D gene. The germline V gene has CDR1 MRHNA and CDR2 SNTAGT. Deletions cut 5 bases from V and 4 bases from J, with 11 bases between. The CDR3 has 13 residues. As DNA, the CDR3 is TGTGCCAGCAGTTCCTATCCTGGAGAGACCCAGTACTTC. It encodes CASSSYPGETQYF.

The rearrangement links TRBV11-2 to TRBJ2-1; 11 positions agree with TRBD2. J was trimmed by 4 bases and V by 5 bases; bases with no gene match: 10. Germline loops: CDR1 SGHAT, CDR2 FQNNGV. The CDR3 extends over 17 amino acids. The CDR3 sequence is CASSSKLSGRGYNEQFF. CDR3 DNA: TGTGCCAGCAGCAGCAAACTTAGCGGGAGGGGTTACAATGAGCAGTTCTTC.

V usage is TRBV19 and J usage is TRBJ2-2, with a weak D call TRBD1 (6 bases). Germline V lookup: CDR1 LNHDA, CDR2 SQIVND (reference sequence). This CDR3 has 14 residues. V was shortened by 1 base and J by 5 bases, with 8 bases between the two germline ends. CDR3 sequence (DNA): TGTGCCAGTAGTATAGTACAGGGAACCGGGGAGCTGTTTTTT. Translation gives CASSIVQGTGELFF.

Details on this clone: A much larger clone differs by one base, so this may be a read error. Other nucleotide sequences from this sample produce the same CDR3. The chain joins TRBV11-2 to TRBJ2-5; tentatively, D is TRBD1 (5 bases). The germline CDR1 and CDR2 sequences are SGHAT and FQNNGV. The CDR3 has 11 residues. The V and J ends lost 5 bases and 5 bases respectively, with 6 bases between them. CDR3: CASSQGETQYF. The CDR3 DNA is TGTGCCAGCAGCCAGGGCGAGACCCAGTACTTC. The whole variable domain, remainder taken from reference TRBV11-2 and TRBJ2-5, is EAGVAQSPRYKIIEKRQSVAFWCNPISGHATLYWYQQILGQGPKLLIQFQNNGVVDDSQLPKDRFSAERLKGVDSTLKIQPAKLEDSAVYLCASSQGETQYFGPGTRLLVL.

CDR3 bases: TGTGCCAGCAGCTTAAACAGCCAGACAAATCAGCCCCAGCATTTT. Translation: CASSLNSQTNQPQHF. The chain carries TRBV7-8 and TRBJ1-5; D gene ambiguous. Trimming removed 2 bases from V and 4 bases from J, with 12 bases in between. This CDR3 spans 15 amino acids. CDR1 is SGHVS and CDR2 is FQNEAQ in the germline V gene.

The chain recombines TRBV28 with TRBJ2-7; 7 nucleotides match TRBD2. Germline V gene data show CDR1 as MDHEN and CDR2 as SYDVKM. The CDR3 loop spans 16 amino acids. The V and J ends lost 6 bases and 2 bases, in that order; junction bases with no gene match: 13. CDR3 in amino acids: CASRLGGEGGTYEQYF. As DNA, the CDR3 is TGTGCCAGCAGGCTAGGCGGGGAGGGTGGAACCTACGAGCAGTACTTC.

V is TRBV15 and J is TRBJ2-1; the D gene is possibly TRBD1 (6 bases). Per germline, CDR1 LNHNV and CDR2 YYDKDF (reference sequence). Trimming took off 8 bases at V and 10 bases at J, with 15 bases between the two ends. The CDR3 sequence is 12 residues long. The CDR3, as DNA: TGTGCCACCGGGGGCAGATCGAGCGAGCAGTTCTTC. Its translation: CATGGRSSEQFF.

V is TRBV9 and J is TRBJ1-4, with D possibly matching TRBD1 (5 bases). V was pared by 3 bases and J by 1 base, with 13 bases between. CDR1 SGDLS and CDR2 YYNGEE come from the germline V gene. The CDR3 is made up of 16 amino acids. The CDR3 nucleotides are TGTGCCAGCAGCGAGCGTGTGGGGCAAACTAATGAAAAACTGTTTTTT. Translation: CASSERVGQTNEKLFF.

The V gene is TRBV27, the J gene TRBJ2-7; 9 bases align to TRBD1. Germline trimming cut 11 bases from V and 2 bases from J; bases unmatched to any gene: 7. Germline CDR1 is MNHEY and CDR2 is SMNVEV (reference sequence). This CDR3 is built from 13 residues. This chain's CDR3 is CALVWTGAYEQYF. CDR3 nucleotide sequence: TGTGCCCTCGTATGGACAGGGGCCTACGAGCAGTACTTC.

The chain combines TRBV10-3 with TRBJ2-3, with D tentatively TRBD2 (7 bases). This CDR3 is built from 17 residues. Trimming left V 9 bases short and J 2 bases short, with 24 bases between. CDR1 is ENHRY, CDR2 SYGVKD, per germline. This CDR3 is CAIRGAGGRAATDTQYF. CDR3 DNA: TGTGCCATTCGGGGGGCCGGGGGGAGGGCGGCCACAGATACGCAGTATTTT.

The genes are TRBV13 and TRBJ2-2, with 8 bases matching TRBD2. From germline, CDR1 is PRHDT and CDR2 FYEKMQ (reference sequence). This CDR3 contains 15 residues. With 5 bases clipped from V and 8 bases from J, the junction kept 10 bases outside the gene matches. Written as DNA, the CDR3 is TGTGCCAGCAGCGCGACCGGGACTAGGGGAGGGGAGCTGTTTTTT. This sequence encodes CASSATGTRGGELFF.